The 19 T cell receptor beta chains presented below share a single source sample, sequenced in a study of T cells in Graves' hyperthyroidism and ophthalmopathy. Authors of the study amplified TCR beta CDR3 regions from RNA transcripts. First-round RT-PCR of the TCR CDR3 relied on the HTBI primer set. TCRdb called the multiplex PCR reads again in MiXCR, with one record for every CDR3 protein. Seen here are about 480,000 distinct CDR3 sequences, about 15% observed once, and the top ten hold less than 20%. Sequenced input: blood. These receptors originate from a woman aged 18-35 years with Graves' hyperthyroidism.

This clonotype was seen ten or more times. The chain couples TRBV18 to TRBJ2-7, with 9 positions matching TRBD1. The V segment lost 3 bases and the J segment 5 bases; nucleotides outside the gene matches: 11. The germline V gene encodes CDR1 KGHSH and CDR2 LQKENI. The CDR3 is made up of 16 amino acids. The CDR3 protein is CASSPILGQGFDEQYV. The CDR3 DNA is TGTGCCAGCTCACCCATTCTCGGACAGGGGTTCGACGAGCAGTACGTC.

This clonotype was picked up a small number of times. CDR3 sequence: CSANPASYNEQFF. CDR3 DNA sequence: TGCAGTGCTAACCCAGCTTCCTACAATGAGCAGTTCTTC. The genes are TRBV20-1 and TRBJ2-1; no definite D call. The CDR3 totals 13 residues. Trimming stripped 4 bases from V and 1 base from J, with 8 bases between. CDR1 and CDR2 (germline): DFQATT, SNEGSKA (reference sequence).

This clonotype showed up many times. The rearrangement uses TRBV20-1 and TRBJ1-1; a weak D match, TRBD1 (5 bases). This CDR3 region has 14 residues. The germline V gene has CDR1 DFQATT and CDR2 SNEGSKA (reference sequence). V lost 5 bases to trimming and J lost 0 bases, with 13 bases between them. The CDR3 DNA reads TGCAGTGCTTCCCCGGGACGGATGAACACTGAAGCTTTCTTT. Its translation: CSASPGRMNTEAFF.

V and J are TRBV12-3 or TRBV12-4 and TRBJ2-1; weak D call: TRBD1 (5 bases). V was pared by 3 bases and J by 6 bases, with 9 bases between. This CDR3 comprises 13 residues. CDR3 residues: CASSFSQGNEQFF. The CDR3 DNA reads as TGTGCCAGCAGTTTTAGCCAGGGCAATGAGCAGTTCTTC.

This clonotype was picked up many times. The CDR3 nucleotides are TGTGCCAGCAGCCCTGAGTTGGGGGATAGACAGGATGAGCAGTTCTTC. As protein: CASSPELGDRQDEQFF. V and J are TRBV7-8 and TRBJ2-1; D may be TRBD1 (6 bases). Germline loops: CDR1 SGHVS, CDR2 FQNEAQ. With 5 bases removed from V and 8 bases from J, the gap between germline ends came to 22 bases. The CDR3 covers 16 residues.

Regarding this clonotype: This clone may be a read error of a much larger clone one base away. DNA of the CDR3: TGTGCCAGCAGACGACCGAACACTGAAGCTTTCTTT. Translation: CASRRPNTEAFF. The chain links TRBV7-9 to TRBJ1-1; D remains ambiguous. There are 12 residues in the CDR3. Germline V gene sequence: CDR1 SEHNR, CDR2 FQNEAQ (reference sequence). V shed 6 bases and J shed 1 base, with 6 bases lying between them.

A few counts support this clonotype. The rearrangement links TRBV11-3 to TRBJ2-1, with TRBD2 identical over 10 bases. Per the germline V gene, CDR1 is SGHNT and CDR2 is YENEEA. CDR3 length equals 21 residues. Unmatched junction bases numbered 15, after V lost 0 bases and J lost 1 base. CDR3 residues: CASSLEGGWTSGTYSYNEQFF. CDR3 nucleotide sequence: TGTGCCAGCAGCTTAGAGGGTGGTTGGACTAGCGGCACCTATTCCTACAATGAGCAGTTCTTC.

V is TRBV9 and J is TRBJ1-3; 8 nucleotides match TRBD1. In germline, CDR1 is SGDLS, CDR2 YYNGEE. The CDR3 consists of 14 residues. V was clipped by 4 bases and J by 7 bases; unmatched bases: 7. The CDR3 spells CASSSGQGANTIYF. As DNA, the CDR3 is TGTGCCAGCAGCTCCGGACAGGGAGCGAACACCATATATTTT.

This clonotype was seen ten or more times. The rearrangement links TRBV2 to TRBJ1-5; D is unresolved. The CDR3 has 14 amino acids. Germline V gene sequence: CDR1 SNHLY, CDR2 FYNNEI. Deletions cut 3 bases from V and 0 bases from J, with 6 bases between. This CDR3 is CASSDFNSNQPQHF. The CDR3 DNA follows: TGTGCCAGCAGTGATTTTAATAGCAATCAGCCCCAGCATTTT.

This chain joins TRBV4-2 and TRBJ2-1, with 8 bases lining up with TRBD2. V lost 0 bases to trimming and J lost 1 base; unmatched junction nucleotides: 8. Germline CDR1 and CDR2: LGHNA and YNFKEQ. The CDR3 extends over 18 amino acids. In nucleotides, the CDR3 is TGTGCCAGCAGCCAAGATGGTCCGAAGCGGGGGTCCTACAATGAGCAGTTCTTC. Its translation: CASSQDGPKRGSYNEQFF.

This clonotype appeared many times. V gene TRBV11-2 combines with J gene TRBJ2-5; D may be TRBD2 (6 bases). Trimming took off 3 bases at V and 4 bases at J, with 12 bases between the two ends. In germline, CDR1 is SGHAT, CDR2 FQNNGV. The CDR3 is 14 amino acids. Here the CDR3 DNA reads TGTGCCAGCAGCTTGGAACGGGGGACAGAGACCCAGTACTTC. Translating it yields CASSLERGTETQYF.

The CDR3 nucleotides read TGCAGTGCTAGGACAGGGACGGGTACCGGGGAGCTGTTTTTT. This translates into CSARTGTGTGELFF. The rearrangement joins TRBV20-1 to TRBJ2-2; TRBD1 aligns across 7 bases. V lost 3 bases to trimming and J lost 5 bases; unmatched junction nucleotides: 6. This CDR3 contains 14 residues. Germline loops: CDR1 DFQATT, CDR2 SNEGSKA (reference sequence).

This clonotype was detected a few times. This chain uses TRBV7-9 with TRBJ2-1; 12 bases are a match to TRBD2. This CDR3 is 15 amino acids long. Per the germline V gene, CDR1 is SEHNR and CDR2 is FQNEAQ (reference sequence). V was clipped by 5 bases and J by 7 bases; unmatched bases: 6. Here the CDR3 DNA reads TGTGCCAGCAGCAAGACTAGCGGGAGTTTGAATGAGCAGTTCTTC. Translating it yields CASSKTSGSLNEQFF. The full variable domain, with the rest looked up from reference TRBV7-9 and TRBJ2-1, is DTGVSQNPRHKITKRGQNVTFRCDPISEHNRLYWYRQTLGQGPEFLTYFQNEAQLEKSRLLSDRFSAERPKGSFSTLEIQRTEQGDSAMYLCASSKTSGSLNEQFFGPGTRLTVL.

This clonotype appeared a single time. A much larger clonotype is one base distant, so this may be a read error. This chain connects TRBV29-1 to TRBJ2-5, with D unclear. This CDR3 comprises 13 residues. Germline V gene sequence: CDR1 SQVTM, CDR2 ANQGSEA. V dropped 4 bases and J dropped 1 base, with 10 bases sitting between them. The CDR3 sequence: CSVGLRGQETQYF. CDR3 sequence (DNA): TGCAGCGTTGGACTCCGAGGCCAAGAGACCCAGTACTTC.

In its sample, this clonotype was seen a few times. This chain joins TRBV14 and TRBJ1-6; TRBD1 might be the D (5 bases). CDR1 is SGHDN, CDR2 FVKESK, per germline. Trimming left V 3 bases short and J 14 bases short, with 20 bases between. The CDR3 extends over 15 amino acids. In nucleotides, the CDR3 is TGTGCCAGCAGCCAGGGACCGGGACCCGTTTTCGCCCTCCACTTT. It is translated as CASSQGPGPVFALHF. Drawing the rest from reference TRBV14 and TRBJ1-6, the complete variable domain is EAGVTQFPSHSVIEKGQTVTLRCDPISGHDNLYWYRRVMGKEIKFLLHFVKESKQDESGMPNNRFLAERTGGTYSTLKVQPAELEDSGVYFCASSQGPGPVFALHFGNGTRLTVT.

This clonotype came up many times. The V and J genes are TRBV2 and TRBJ1-1; the D is unclear. This CDR3 region has 15 residues. The V gene's germline CDR1 is SNHLY and CDR2 FYNNEI. Trimming shortened V by 3 bases and J by 2 bases, and 13 bases separated the two germline ends. CDR3 nucleotides: TGTGCCAGCAGTGATCCCACAACCAAAAACACTGAAGCTTTCTTT. Amino acid sequence: CASSDPTTKNTEAFF.

This chain links TRBV4-1 with TRBJ2-1; 11 nucleotides line up with TRBD2. Trimming took 3 bases from V and 5 from J; bases not matched to a gene: 6. CDR3 length: 16 amino acids. Germline V gene lookup returns CDR1 MGHRA and CDR2 YSYEKL. The CDR3 loop is CASSHIGGLADNEQFF. The CDR3, as DNA: TGCGCCAGCAGCCATATAGGGGGACTAGCGGACAATGAGCAGTTCTTC.

This chain links TRBV20-1 with TRBJ2-5, with 9 bases aligning to TRBD1. Germline V gene lookup returns CDR1 DFQATT and CDR2 SNEGSKA (reference sequence). Losses at the gene ends were 5 bases for V and 6 bases for J; bases not matched to a gene: 7. The CDR3 totals 13 residues. CDR3 residues: CSAPRDRAKTQYF. The CDR3 DNA reads as TGCAGTGCTCCCCGGGACAGGGCGAAGACCCAGTACTTC.

This clonotype was picked up many times. The chain couples TRBV12-3 or TRBV12-4 to TRBJ2-1; 10 nucleotides line up with TRBD1. The CDR3 is 14 residues long. V was pared by 6 bases and J by 7 bases, with 6 bases of the junction left unmatched. CDR3 DNA sequence: TGTGCCAGCAGGGACCGGGACAGGGGTAATGAGCAGTTCTTC. Its translation: CASRDRDRGNEQFF.